Detailed here is one T cell receptor beta chain. Its antigen remains unknown. The data originate from a study of response to subunit inactivated influenza vaccine. Findings and limits, study-wide: Few new T cells, the authors suggested, are recruited by each seasonal influenza vaccination.

TCRdb processed the RT-PCR reads anew with MiXCR; each CDR3 protein has one entry. The table includes roughly 650,000 distinct CDR3 sequences, approximately 14% detected once. The CDR3 has 13 residues. The J segment lost 4 bases and the V segment lost 3 bases, leaving 5 bases of the junction unmatched. Germline lookup yields CDR1 GTSNPN and CDR2 SVGIG (reference sequence). The chain is built from TRBV30 and TRBJ2-7, with 8 bases lining up with TRBD1. The TCR sequence derives from a man aged 50 to 59 who received an inactivated influenza vaccine. The sequenced sample was PBMCs from blood, obtained 11 to 12 days after vaccination. The CDR3 nucleotides read TGTGCCTGGAGGACAGGGGAGACTTACGAGCAGTACTTC. Encoded protein: CAWRTGETYEQYF. Based on the CDR3 plus reference TRBV30 and TRBJ2-7, the full variable domain is SQTIHQWPATLVQPVGSPLSLECTVEGTSNPNLYWYRQAAGRGLQLLFYSVGIGQISSEVPQNLSASRPQDRQFILSSKKLLLSDSGFYLCAWRTGETYEQYFGPGTRLTVT.